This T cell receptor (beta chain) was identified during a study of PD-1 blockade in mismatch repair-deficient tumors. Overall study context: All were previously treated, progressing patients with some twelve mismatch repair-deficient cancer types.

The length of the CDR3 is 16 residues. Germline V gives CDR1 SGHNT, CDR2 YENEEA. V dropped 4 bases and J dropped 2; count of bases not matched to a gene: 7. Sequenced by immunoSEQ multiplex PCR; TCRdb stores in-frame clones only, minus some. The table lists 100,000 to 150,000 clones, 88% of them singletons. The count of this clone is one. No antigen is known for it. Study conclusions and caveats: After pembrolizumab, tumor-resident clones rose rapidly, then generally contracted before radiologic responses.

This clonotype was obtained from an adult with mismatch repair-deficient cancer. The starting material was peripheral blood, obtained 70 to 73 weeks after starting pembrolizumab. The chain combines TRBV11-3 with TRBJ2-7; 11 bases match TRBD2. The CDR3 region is CASSSRPGLAAYEQYF. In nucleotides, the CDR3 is TGTGCCAGCAGCTCTCGGCCGGGACTAGCGGCCTACGAGCAGTACTTC.